This T cell receptor beta chain was recovered during a study of metastatic and nonmetastatic thyroid tumors. This clone occurred a few times. Prior to thyroid surgery, none of the patients had received any treatment. This CDR3 is 15 amino acids long. The V and J ends lost 7 bases and 3 bases respectively, with 16 bases between them. Germline V CDR1 and CDR2: SGHRS, YFSETQ. MiXCR re-clonotyped the PCR reads for TCRdb. The sample gives about 38,000 clones, around half of which show up once; roughly a quarter is in the top ten. Sequencing used tumor tissue. The TCR was taken from a male donor with papillary thyroid cancer or a benign thyroid nodule (not recorded which). Some clones in this sample may be carry-over from other donors' samples. The V gene is TRBV5-1, the J gene TRBJ2-2, with D possibly called TRBD1 or TRBD2 (5 bases each). For the CDR3, the DNA is TGCGCCAGCCTACTGGGGGATTCGGACACCGGGGAGCTGTTTTTT. As protein: CASLLGDSDTGELFF.